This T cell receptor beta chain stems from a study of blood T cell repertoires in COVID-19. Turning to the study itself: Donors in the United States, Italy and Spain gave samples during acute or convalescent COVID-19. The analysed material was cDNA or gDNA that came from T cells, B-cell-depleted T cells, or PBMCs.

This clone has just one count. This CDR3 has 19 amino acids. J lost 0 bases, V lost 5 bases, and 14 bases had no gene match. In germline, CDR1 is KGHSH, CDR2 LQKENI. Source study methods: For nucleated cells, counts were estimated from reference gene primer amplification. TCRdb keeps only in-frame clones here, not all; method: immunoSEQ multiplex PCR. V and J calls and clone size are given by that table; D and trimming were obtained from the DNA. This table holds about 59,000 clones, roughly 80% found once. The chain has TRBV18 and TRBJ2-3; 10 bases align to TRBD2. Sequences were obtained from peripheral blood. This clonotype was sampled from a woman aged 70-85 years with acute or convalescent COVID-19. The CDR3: CASSSAGLALMGSTDTQYF. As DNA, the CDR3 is TGTGCCAGCTCATCGGCGGGACTAGCGTTAATGGGAAGCACAGATACGCAGTATTTT.